The rows below give T cell receptor beta chains drawn from one sample of a study of T cells in Graves' hyperthyroidism and ophthalmopathy. One entry per CDR3 protein results from TCRdb running MiXCR on the multiplex PCR reads. The table has some 490,000 distinct CDR3 sequences, under 25% seen once. Sequences were obtained from blood. The receptor set was obtained from a woman between 70 and 85 years old with Graves' ophthalmopathy. Both conserved end residues are part of each CDR3. A D gene is named only where the DNA matches it firmly. Clone size is shown for a subset of rows, as once, few, many or a class of expanded clone.

d_call	clone_size	j_call	v_call	cdr3_nt	cdr3_aa
TRBD2	-	TRBJ2-1	TRBV6-2/TRBV6-3	TGTGCCAGCAGTTTCCCCGCCTCCGGGACTAGCGGGAATGAGCAGTTCTTC	CASSFPASGTSGNEQFF
-	many	TRBJ1-5	TRBV28	TGTGCCAGCAGTCAGAGTAAACAGCCCCAGCATTTT	CASSQSKQPQHF
-	many	TRBJ1-1	TRBV29-1	TGCAGCGCTCGTCCGGGACCGGTGAACACTGAAGCTTTCTTT	CSARPGPVNTEAFF
TRBD1	-	TRBJ2-5	TRBV9	TGTGCCAGCAGCGTACGACAGGGGGCAAAAGAGACCCAGTACTTC	CASSVRQGAKETQYF
TRBD2	few	TRBJ2-3	TRBV7-2	TGTGCCAGCAGCTTTCCCGCGGGGGTTAGCACAGATACGCAGTATTTT	CASSFPAGVSTDTQYF
TRBD1	-	TRBJ1-3	TRBV7-6	TGTGCCAGCAGCTGGGAACGACAGGGGACAAACACCATATATTTT	CASSWERQGTNTIYF
-	many	TRBJ2-3	TRBV28	TGTGCCTCAGCCCTGCTTTGGGGACTGGATGAAGATACGCAGTATTTT	CASALLWGLDEDTQYF
TRBD1	-	TRBJ2-1	TRBV6-1	TGTGCCAGCACCCCCTGGGACAGGGGGAATGAGCAGTTCTTC	CASTPWDRGNEQFF
TRBD2	-	TRBJ2-1	TRBV6-1	TGTGCCAGCAAAAATAGCGGGAGATTGGTCAATGAGCAGTTCTTC	CASKNSGRLVNEQFF
-	many	TRBJ1-1	TRBV6-6	TGTGCCAGCAGTTACTCGAGGGGGGCACCTATGAACACTGAAGCTTTCTTT	CASSYSRGAPMNTEAFF
-	-	TRBJ1-2	TRBV13	TGTGCCAGCAGCTTACCCTACAGGGCAGCTAACTATGGCTACACCTTC	CASSLPYRAANYGYTF
-	-	TRBJ2-2	TRBV12-3/TRBV12-4	TGTGCCAGCAGGAGAGGGGAGGCCGGGGAGCTGTTTTTT	CASRRGEAGELFF
TRBD1	-	TRBJ2-5	TRBV29-1	TGCAGCGTCCTCGGACAGGGGGCGGGGGAGACCCAGTACTTC	CSVLGQGAGETQYF
TRBD1	few	TRBJ2-1	TRBV18	TGTGCCAGCTCACCACCCCCAGGGGGCTATGAGCAGTTCTTC	CASSPPPGGYEQFF
TRBD1	-	TRBJ1-2	TRBV7-2	TGTGCCAGCAGCCCCTTCGCCCACAGGGGGCTTGGCTACACCTTC	CASSPFAHRGLGYTF
-	-	TRBJ2-1	TRBV6-1	TGTGCCAGCAGTTACGGTGGTAGCGGTTACAATGAGCAGTTCTTC	CASSYGGSGYNEQFF
TRBD1	few	TRBJ2-7	TRBV7-6	TGTGCCAGCAGCTTCGGACAGGGGAGCTCCTACGAGCAGTACTTC	CASSFGQGSSYEQYF
TRBD2	many	TRBJ2-2	TRBV7-2	TGTGCCAGCAGCCCAGTGGGGGGGTCGGACACCGGGGAGCTGTTTTTT	CASSPVGGSDTGELFF
-	-	TRBJ2-4	TRBV6-1	TGTGCCAGCAGTGAATTGTTGTTAGGACTAGCCAAAAACATTCAGTACTTC	CASSELLLGLAKNIQYF
TRBD2	few	TRBJ2-1	TRBV13	TGTGCCAGCAGCTCTGACGGGACTAGCGGGAGGTTTAGACACAATGAGCAGTTCTTC	CASSSDGTSGRFRHNEQFF
-	-	TRBJ1-3	TRBV20-1	TGCAGTGCTTCCTCAGGGGTTCGTGGAAACACCATATATTTT	CSASSGVRGNTIYF
TRBD2	few	TRBJ2-7	TRBV6-2/TRBV6-3	TGTGCCAGCATGAGGACGGGAGGGCACGCCTACGAGCAGTACTTC	CASMRTGGHAYEQYF
-	few	TRBJ2-3	TRBV5-1	TGCGCCAGCAGCCTACCCCTGGCGGAGGACACAGATACGCAGTATTTT	CASSLPLAEDTDTQYF
-	few	TRBJ2-7	TRBV20-1	TGCAGTGCTTCCCATGGAGTCGAGCAGTACTTC	CSASHGVEQYF
-	few	TRBJ2-2	TRBV20-1	TGCAGTGCCTTGGACCAGCAGAAGGGGGAGCTGTTTTTT	CSALDQQKGELFF
-	-	TRBJ2-5	TRBV9	TGTGCCAGCAGCCCATGGGGGTCAGAGACCCAGTACTTC	CASSPWGSETQYF
-	-	TRBJ2-7	TRBV10-3	TGTGCCATCAGTGTCTCAGGGGCGAATTACGAGCAGTACTTC	CAISVSGANYEQYF
TRBD1	-	TRBJ2-7	TRBV4-1	TGCGCCAGCAGCCTCACGTGGGGACAGGGGAACGAGCAGTACTTC	CASSLTWGQGNEQYF
TRBD1	-	TRBJ1-4	TRBV2	TGTGCCAGCACCCCTGACAGGGTGAGAGAAAAACTGTTTTTT	CASTPDRVREKLFF
-	-	TRBJ1-1	TRBV2	TGTGCCAGCAGTGAAGCGCGGAGGGGTTCTGCTGAAGCTTTCTTT	CASSEARRGSAEAFF
-	-	TRBJ1-5	TRBV19	TGTGCCAGTTCGGGCCGAATCCTTCAGGATCAGCCCCAGCATTTT	CASSGRILQDQPQHF
-	many	TRBJ2-2	TRBV12-3/TRBV12-4	TGTGCCAGCAGTTTAGCGAGAGGACGGACCGGGGAGCTGTTTTTT	CASSLARGRTGELFF
TRBD1	few	TRBJ1-5	TRBV19	TGTGCCAGTAGTATTCTGGCAGGGGGCAAGGGCAATCAGCCCCAGCATTTT	CASSILAGGKGNQPQHF
-	few	TRBJ1-1	TRBV30	TGTGCCTGGAGCGGGGGCAGGGCGGCCCCTGAAGCTTTCTTT	CAWSGGRAAPEAFF
-	-	TRBJ1-2	TRBV29-1	TGCAGCGCCCTAGGGAATTATGGCTACACCTTC	CSALGNYGYTF